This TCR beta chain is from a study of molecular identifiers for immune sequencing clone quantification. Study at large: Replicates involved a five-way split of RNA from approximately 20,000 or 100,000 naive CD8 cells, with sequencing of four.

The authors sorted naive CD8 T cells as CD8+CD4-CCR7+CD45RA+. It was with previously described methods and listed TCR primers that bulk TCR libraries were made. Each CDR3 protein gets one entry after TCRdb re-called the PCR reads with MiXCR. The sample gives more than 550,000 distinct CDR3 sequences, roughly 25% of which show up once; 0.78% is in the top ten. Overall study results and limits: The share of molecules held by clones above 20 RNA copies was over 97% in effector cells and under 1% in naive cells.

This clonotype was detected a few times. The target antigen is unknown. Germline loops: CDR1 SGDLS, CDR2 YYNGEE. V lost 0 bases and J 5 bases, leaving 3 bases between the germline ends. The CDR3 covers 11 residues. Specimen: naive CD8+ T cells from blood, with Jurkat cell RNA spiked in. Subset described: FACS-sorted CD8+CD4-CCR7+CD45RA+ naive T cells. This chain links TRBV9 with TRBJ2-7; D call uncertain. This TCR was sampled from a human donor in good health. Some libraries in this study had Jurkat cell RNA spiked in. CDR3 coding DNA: TGTGCCAGCAGCGTAGGCCACGAGCAGTACTTC. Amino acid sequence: CASSVGHEQYF.